Listed here are 20 T cell receptor beta chains from one sample, sequenced in a study of T cells after yellow fever vaccination. TCRdb re-analysed the 5' RACE reads in MiXCR, keeping a single row per CDR3 protein. The data hold roughly 250,000 distinct CDR3 sequences, with 10% to 15% observed a single time. Sequenced material: CD4+ T cells sorted from PBMCs, taken 45 days after the yellow fever booster vaccination. The receptors come from a man aged 25-45 years who received the YFV17D yellow fever vaccine.

The chain combines TRBV5-1 with TRBJ1-1; no reliable D call. Germline values: CDR1 SGHRS, CDR2 YFSETQ. The CDR3 contains 13 residues. Trimming stripped 4 bases from V and 0 bases from J, with 7 bases between. CDR3 residues: CASSQRLNTEAFF. Written as DNA, the CDR3 is TGCGCCAGCAGCCAAAGGCTGAACACTGAAGCTTTCTTT.

The V and J genes are TRBV25-1 and TRBJ2-7, with D maybe TRBD1 (5 bases). There are 12 residues in the CDR3. Trimming left V 8 bases short and J 12 bases short, with 20 bases between. Germline V CDR1 and CDR2: MGHDK, SYGVNS. Here the CDR3 DNA reads TGTGCCAGCCAAGTAACAGGCCAAGGGTGGTACTTC. As protein: CASQVTGQGWYF.

This clonotype was detected ten times or more. This chain links TRBV5-1 with TRBJ2-2; D is unclear. From germline, CDR1 is SGHRS and CDR2 YFSETQ. Trimming pared 0 bases from V and 0 bases from J, leaving 6 bases between. This CDR3 region has 15 residues. The DNA for the CDR3 is TGCGCCAGCAGCTTGGGCGCATCGAACACCGGGGAGCTGTTTTTT. This sequence encodes CASSLGASNTGELFF.

This clonotype was found a few times. The V call is TRBV7-2, the J call TRBJ2-3; D gene ambiguous. With 5 bases removed from V and 2 bases from J, the gap between germline ends came to 14 bases. The germline CDR1 and CDR2 sequences are SGHTA and FQGNSA. The CDR3 covers 15 residues. CDR3 sequence (DNA): TGTGCCAGCAGCCCCGGGCTGCTTAACACAGATACGCAGTATTTT. Translation gives CASSPGLLNTDTQYF. The full variable domain, with the rest looked up from reference TRBV7-2 and TRBJ2-3, is GAGVSQSPSNKVTEKGKDVELRCDPISGHTALYWYRQSLGQGLEFLIYFQGNSAPDKSGLPSDRFSAERTGGSVSTLTIQRTQQEDSAVYLCASSPGLLNTDTQYFGPGTRLTVL.

This clonotype was found a few times. The chain recombines TRBV7-9 with TRBJ1-5; 8 positions match TRBD1. The CDR3 length is 13 residues. From germline, CDR1 is SEHNR and CDR2 FQNEAQ (reference sequence). Trimming at V came to 4 bases and at J to 9 bases, leaving 5 bases not matched to a gene. The CDR3 coding sequence is TGTGCCAGCAGCTCGACAGGGGAGGGGCCCCAGCATTTT. Its protein is CASSSTGEGPQHF.

This clonotype was detected only a few times. The chain carries TRBV30 and TRBJ2-1; 11 bases are a match to TRBD2. Germline V lookup: CDR1 GTSNPN, CDR2 SVGIG (reference sequence). CDR3 size: 15 residues. J lost 4 bases, V lost 1 base, and 3 bases had no gene match. CDR3 sequence: CAWSGLAGSYNEQFF. The CDR3 DNA reads as TGTGCCTGGAGTGGACTAGCGGGAAGTTACAATGAGCAGTTCTTC.

This chain links TRBV5-1 with TRBJ2-7; D remains ambiguous. Germline-derived CDR1 and CDR2 are SGHRS and YFSETQ. The CDR3 is made up of 13 amino acids. V dropped 0 bases and J dropped 0 bases, with 4 bases sitting between them. CDR3 coding DNA: TGCGCCAGCAGCTTGGACCTCTCCTACGAGCAGTACTTC. This encodes CASSLDLSYEQYF.

There are many counts of this clonotype. The V and J genes are TRBV10-3 and TRBJ2-1; 9 nucleotides align to TRBD1. The CDR3 totals 15 residues. Germline V gene sequence: CDR1 ENHRY, CDR2 SYGVKD. J gave up 4 bases and V 4 bases, and 5 bases lay outside the gene matches. CDR3: CAISVQDRGYNEQFF. In nucleotides, the CDR3 is TGTGCCATCAGTGTGCAGGACAGGGGTTACAATGAGCAGTTCTTC.

This clonotype was counted between two and nine times. V and J are TRBV7-9 and TRBJ2-7; D is perhaps TRBD1 (5 bases). The CDR3 is 12 residues long. Germline V gives CDR1 SEHNR, CDR2 FQNEAQ (reference sequence). The V end was cut by 5 bases, the J end by 7 bases, with 12 bases between. The CDR3 DNA sequence: TGTGCCAGCAGCCAAACACAGGAAGAGCAGTACTTC. This translates into CASSQTQEEQYF.

The rearrangement joins TRBV25-1 to TRBJ2-1, with TRBD2 matching over 10 bases. CDR3 length: 15 amino acids. V gave up 9 bases and J gave up 9 bases; unmatched junction bases: 14. CDR1 and CDR2 from the germline V gene are MGHDK and SYGVNS. The DNA of the CDR3 is TGTGCCAGTAAACATCCTAGCGGGAGCTGCGCTGAGCAGTTCTTC. Its protein is CASKHPSGSCAEQFF.

The rearrangement links TRBV7-2 to TRBJ2-5; D not resolved. CDR3 length: 14 amino acids. Looked up from germline, CDR1 is SGHTA and CDR2 is FQGNSA. V lost 0 bases, J lost 5 bases, and 10 bases lay in between. This chain's CDR3 is CASSLAPSLETQYF. CDR3 coding DNA: TGTGCCAGCAGCTTAGCTCCCTCGTTGGAGACCCAGTACTTC.

V gene TRBV5-1 combines with J gene TRBJ2-3, with D possibly being TRBD2 (5 bases). The V gene's germline CDR1 is SGHRS and CDR2 YFSETQ. The CDR3 is 11 amino acids. V gave up 5 bases and J gave up 5 bases, with 6 bases separating them. The CDR3 loop is CASREGDTQYF. The CDR3 DNA is TGCGCCAGCAGAGAGGGAGATACGCAGTATTTT.

The chain is built from TRBV6-1 and TRBJ1-2; 11 nucleotides agree with TRBD1. Germline CDR1 is MNHNS and CDR2 is SASEGT. The CDR3 extends over 15 amino acids. V shed 4 bases, J shed 2 bases, and the junction held 3 bases outside the gene matches. CDR3 sequence: CASSGGTGGNYGYTF. The DNA for the CDR3 is TGTGCCAGCAGTGGTGGGACAGGGGGAAACTATGGCTACACCTTC.

The rearrangement uses TRBV25-1 and TRBJ2-1; D is possibly TRBD1 (6 bases). The CDR3 has 14 amino acids. Germline CDR1 reads MGHDK; CDR2 reads SYGVNS. V was pared by 9 bases and J by 0 bases, with 12 bases between. The CDR3 DNA reads as TGTGCCAGTCAACCGGACAGCTCCTACAATGAGCAGTTCTTC. Translated: CASQPDSSYNEQFF.

This clonotype occurred a few times. This sequence joins TRBV12-3 or TRBV12-4 and TRBJ2-2; D is undetermined. CDR3 length: 13 amino acids. V lost 3 bases, J lost 5 bases, and 7 bases lay in between. The CDR3 DNA follows: TGTGCCAGCAGTTTGGGCACAACCGGGGAGCTGTTTTTT. Translation gives CASSLGTTGELFF.

The genes are TRBV21-1 and TRBJ2-7. TRBV21-1 is described as a pseudogene. The CDR3 loop spans 13 amino acids. The CDR3 here is CASSPRSPYEQYF. The CDR3, as DNA: TGTGCCAGCAGCCCCCGTTCCCCCTACGAGCAGTACTTC.

This clonotype was found many times. The chain's CDR3 is CSARDILAGEQYF. As DNA, the CDR3 is TGCAGTGCTAGAGATATCCTAGCGGGCGAGCAGTACTTC. The chain uses TRBV20-1 and TRBJ2-7; TRBD2 aligns across 8 bases. In germline, CDR1 is DFQATT, CDR2 SNEGSKA (reference sequence). The CDR3 length is 13 residues. The ends lost 0 bases at V and 6 bases at J; junction bases unmatched: 4.

V is TRBV7-2 and J is TRBJ2-7, with D perhaps matching TRBD2 (5 bases). CDR3 length equals 14 residues. Per the germline V gene, CDR1 is SGHTA and CDR2 is FQGNSA. Trimming removed 4 bases from V and 6 bases from J, with 16 bases in between. The CDR3 loop reads CASSWRVAAGEQYF. CDR3 bases: TGTGCCAGCAGCTGGCGGGTCGCCGCCGGCGAGCAGTACTTC.

The rearrangement uses TRBV7-2 and TRBJ2-7, with no clear D. The length of the CDR3 is 16 residues. CDR1 and CDR2 (germline): SGHTA, FQGNSA. V was shortened by 1 base and J by 0 bases, with 13 bases between the two germline ends. CDR3 amino acids: CASSLGVGASSYEQYF. The CDR3 nucleotides are TGTGCCAGCAGCTTAGGAGTTGGTGCCAGCTCCTACGAGCAGTACTTC.

V and J are TRBV4-1 and TRBJ2-5, with 8 nucleotides matching TRBD2. V lost 6 bases and J lost 5; bases outside the gene matches: 14. Looked up from germline, CDR1 is MGHRA and CDR2 is YSYEKL. The CDR3 has 16 amino acids. CDR3 coding DNA: TGCGCCAGCAGGGTCGACACTAGCGGAGGGGGGGAGACCCAGTACTTC. This encodes CASRVDTSGGGETQYF.